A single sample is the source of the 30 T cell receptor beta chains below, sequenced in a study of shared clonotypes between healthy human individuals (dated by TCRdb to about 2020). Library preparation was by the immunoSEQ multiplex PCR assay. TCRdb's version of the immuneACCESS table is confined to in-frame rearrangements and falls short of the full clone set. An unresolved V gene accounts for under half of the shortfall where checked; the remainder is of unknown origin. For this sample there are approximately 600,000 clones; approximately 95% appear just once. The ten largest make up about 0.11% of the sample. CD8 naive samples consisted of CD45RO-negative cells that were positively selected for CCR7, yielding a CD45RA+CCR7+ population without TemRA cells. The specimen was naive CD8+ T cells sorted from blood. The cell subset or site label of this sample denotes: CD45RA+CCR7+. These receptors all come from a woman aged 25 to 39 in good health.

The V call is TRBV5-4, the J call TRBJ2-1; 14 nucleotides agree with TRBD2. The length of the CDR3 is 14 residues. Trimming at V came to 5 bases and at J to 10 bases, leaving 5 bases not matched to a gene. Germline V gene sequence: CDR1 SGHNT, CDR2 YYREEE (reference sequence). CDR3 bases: TGTGCCAGCAGGGGGACTAGCGGGAGTCACGAGCAGTTCTTC. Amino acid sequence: CASRGTSGSHEQFF.

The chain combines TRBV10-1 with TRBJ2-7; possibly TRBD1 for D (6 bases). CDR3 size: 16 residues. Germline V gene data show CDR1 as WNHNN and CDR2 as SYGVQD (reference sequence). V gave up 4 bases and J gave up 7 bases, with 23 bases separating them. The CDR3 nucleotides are TGCGCCAGCAGTGCCGGGACACCTTTCGGAGTTGTGGAGCAGTACTTC. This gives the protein CASSAGTPFGVVEQYF.

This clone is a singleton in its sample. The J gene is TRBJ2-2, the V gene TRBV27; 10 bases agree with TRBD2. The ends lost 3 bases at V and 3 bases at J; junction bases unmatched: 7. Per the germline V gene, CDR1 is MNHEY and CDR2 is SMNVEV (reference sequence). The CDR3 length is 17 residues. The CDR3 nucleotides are TGTGCCAGCAGTTTTTACGGGACTAGCGAGGACACCGGGGAGCTGTTTTTT. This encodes CASSFYGTSEDTGELFF.

CDR3 protein: CASSSDIRTETQYF. The CDR3 DNA reads TGCGCCAGCAGCTCCGACATTCGTACAGAGACCCAGTACTTC. The chain is built from TRBV4-1 and TRBJ2-5; D remains unclear. V dropped 5 bases and J dropped 4 bases, with 14 bases sitting between them. This CDR3 is 14 amino acids long. Germline values: CDR1 MGHRA, CDR2 YSYEKL.

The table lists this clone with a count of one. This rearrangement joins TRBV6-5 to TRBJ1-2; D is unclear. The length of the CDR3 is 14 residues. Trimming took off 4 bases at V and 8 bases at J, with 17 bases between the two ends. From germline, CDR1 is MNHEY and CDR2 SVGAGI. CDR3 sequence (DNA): TGTGCCAGCAGTTTCTCGGATCCTGTGGACGGCTACACCTTC. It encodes CASSFSDPVDGYTF.

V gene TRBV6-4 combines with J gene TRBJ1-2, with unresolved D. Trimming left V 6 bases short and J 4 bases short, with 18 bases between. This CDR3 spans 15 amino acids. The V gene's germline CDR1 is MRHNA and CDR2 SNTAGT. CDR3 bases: TGTGCCAGCAGCTTAGGAAGGACCCGGCTCTATGGCTACACCTTC. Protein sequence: CASSLGRTRLYGYTF.

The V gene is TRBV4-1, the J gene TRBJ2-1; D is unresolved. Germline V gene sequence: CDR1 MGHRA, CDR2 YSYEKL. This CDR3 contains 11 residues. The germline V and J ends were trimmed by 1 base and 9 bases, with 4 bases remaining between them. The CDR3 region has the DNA TGCGCCAGCAGCCAAGTGGCTGAGCAGTTCTTC. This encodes CASSQVAEQFF.

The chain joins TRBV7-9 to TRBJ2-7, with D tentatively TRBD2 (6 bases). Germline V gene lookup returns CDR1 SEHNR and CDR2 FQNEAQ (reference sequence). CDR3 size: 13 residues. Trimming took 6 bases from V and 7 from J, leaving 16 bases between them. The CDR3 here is CASSFGGPDEQYF. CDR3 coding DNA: TGTGCCAGCAGTTTTGGAGGGCCAGATGAGCAGTACTTC.

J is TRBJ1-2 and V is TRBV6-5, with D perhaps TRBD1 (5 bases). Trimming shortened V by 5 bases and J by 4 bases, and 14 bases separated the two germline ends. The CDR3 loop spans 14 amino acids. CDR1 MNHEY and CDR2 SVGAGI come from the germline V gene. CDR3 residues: CASSPWDRSYGYTF. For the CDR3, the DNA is TGTGCCAGCAGTCCCTGGGACCGCTCCTATGGCTACACCTTC.

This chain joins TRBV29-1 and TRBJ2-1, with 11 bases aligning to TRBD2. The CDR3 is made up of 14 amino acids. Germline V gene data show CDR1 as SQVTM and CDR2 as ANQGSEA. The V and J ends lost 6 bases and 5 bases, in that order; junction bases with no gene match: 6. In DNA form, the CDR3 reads TGCAGCGTCCCGGGACTAGCGGTGGACAATGAGCAGTTCTTC. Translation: CSVPGLAVDNEQFF.

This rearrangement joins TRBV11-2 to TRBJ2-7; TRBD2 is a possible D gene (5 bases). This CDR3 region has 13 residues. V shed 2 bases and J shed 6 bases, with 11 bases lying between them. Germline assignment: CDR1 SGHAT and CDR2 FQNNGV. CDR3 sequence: CASSLPGTFEQYF. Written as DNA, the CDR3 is TGTGCCAGCAGCTTACCGGGAACTTTCGAGCAGTACTTC.

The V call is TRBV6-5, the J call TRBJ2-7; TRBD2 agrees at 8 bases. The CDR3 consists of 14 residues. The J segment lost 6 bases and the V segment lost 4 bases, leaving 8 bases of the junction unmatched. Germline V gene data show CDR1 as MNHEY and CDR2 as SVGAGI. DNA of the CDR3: TGTGCCAGCAGTTTTCGGGAGGGCCTGTTCGAGCAGTACTTC. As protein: CASSFREGLFEQYF.

CDR3 residues: CASSVEDRAYEQYF. Written as DNA, the CDR3 is TGTGCCAGCAGCGTAGAGGACCGAGCCTACGAGCAGTACTTC. V usage is TRBV9 and J usage is TRBJ2-7; D is unresolved. The CDR3 has 14 amino acids. In germline, CDR1 is SGDLS, CDR2 YYNGEE. The V end was cut by 0 bases, the J end by 2 bases, with 9 bases between.

The CDR3 bases are TGTGCCAGCAGCTTGGGGGCTTCGGAGCAGTACTTC. This gives the protein CASSLGASEQYF. The rearrangement uses TRBV5-6 and TRBJ2-7; D unclear. Trimming cost V 0 bases and J 7 bases, with 8 bases left between them. This CDR3 region has 12 residues. The V gene's germline CDR1 is SGHDT and CDR2 YYEEEE. Filled out from reference TRBV5-6 and TRBJ2-7, the complete variable domain reads DAGVTQSPTHLIKTRGQQVTLRCSPKSGHDTVSWYQQALGQGPQFIFQYYEEEERQRGNFPDRFSGHQFPNYSSELNVNALLLGDSALYLCASSLGASEQYFGPGTRLTVT.

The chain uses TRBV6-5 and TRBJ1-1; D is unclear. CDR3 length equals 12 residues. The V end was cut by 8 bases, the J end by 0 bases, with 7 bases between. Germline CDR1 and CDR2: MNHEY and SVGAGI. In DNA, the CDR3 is TGTGCCAGCGAGGGCATGAACACTGAAGCTTTCTTT. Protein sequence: CASEGMNTEAFF.

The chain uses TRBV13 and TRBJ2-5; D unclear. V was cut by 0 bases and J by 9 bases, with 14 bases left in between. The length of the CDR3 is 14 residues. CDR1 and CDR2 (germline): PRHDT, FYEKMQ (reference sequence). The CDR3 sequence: CASSLGHSDSAQYF. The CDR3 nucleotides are TGTGCCAGCAGCTTAGGACACTCAGATAGTGCCCAGTACTTC.

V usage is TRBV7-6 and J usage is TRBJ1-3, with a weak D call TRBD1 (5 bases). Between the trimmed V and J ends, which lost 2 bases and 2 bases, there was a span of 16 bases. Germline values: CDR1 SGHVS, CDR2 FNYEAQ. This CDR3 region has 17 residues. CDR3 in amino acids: CASSLRGRLDTGNTIYF. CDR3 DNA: TGTGCCAGCAGCTTAAGGGGCCGTCTGGATACTGGAAACACCATATATTTT.

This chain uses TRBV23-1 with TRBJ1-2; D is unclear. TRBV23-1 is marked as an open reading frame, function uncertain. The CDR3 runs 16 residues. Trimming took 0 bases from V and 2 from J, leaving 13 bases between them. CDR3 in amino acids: CASSQSKCLFNYGYTF. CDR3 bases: TGCGCCAGCAGTCAATCGAAGTGTTTGTTCAACTATGGCTACACCTTC.

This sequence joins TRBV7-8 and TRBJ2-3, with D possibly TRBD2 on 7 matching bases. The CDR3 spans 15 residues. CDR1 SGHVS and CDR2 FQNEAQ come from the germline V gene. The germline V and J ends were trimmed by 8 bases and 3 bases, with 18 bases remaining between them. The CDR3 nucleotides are TGTGCCAGCGGTATGGGGGGCGGGAGAACAGATACGCAGTATTTT. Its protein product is CASGMGGGRTDTQYF. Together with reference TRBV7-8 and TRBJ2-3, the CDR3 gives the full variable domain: GAGVSQSPRYKVAKRGQDVALRCDPISGHVSLFWYQQALGQGPEFLTYFQNEAQLDKSGLPSDRFFAERPEGSVSTLKIQRTQQEDSAVYLCASGMGGGRTDTQYFGPGTRLTVL.

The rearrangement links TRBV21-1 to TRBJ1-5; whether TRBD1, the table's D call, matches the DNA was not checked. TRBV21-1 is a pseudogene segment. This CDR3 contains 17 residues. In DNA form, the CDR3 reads TGTGCCAGCAGCAAACGGGCAGGAGGGGGCGATTATCAGCCCCAGCATTTT. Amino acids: CASSKRAGGGDYQPQHF.

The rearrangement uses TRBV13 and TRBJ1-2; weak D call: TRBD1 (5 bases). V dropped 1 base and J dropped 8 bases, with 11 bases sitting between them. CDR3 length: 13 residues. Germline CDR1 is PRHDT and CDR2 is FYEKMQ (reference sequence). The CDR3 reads CASSLVQGEGYTF. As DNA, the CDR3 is TGTGCCAGCAGCTTAGTTCAGGGCGAGGGCTACACCTTC.

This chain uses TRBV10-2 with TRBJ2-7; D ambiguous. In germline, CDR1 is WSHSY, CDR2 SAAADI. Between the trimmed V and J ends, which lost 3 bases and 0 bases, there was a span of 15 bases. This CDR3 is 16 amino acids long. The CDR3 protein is CASSETGLPSSYEQYF. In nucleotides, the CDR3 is TGCGCCAGCAGTGAAACCGGCCTACCAAGCTCCTACGAGCAGTACTTC.

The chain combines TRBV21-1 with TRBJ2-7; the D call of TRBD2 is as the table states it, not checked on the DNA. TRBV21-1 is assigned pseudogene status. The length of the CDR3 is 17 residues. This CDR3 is CASSKVWGGEVSYEQYF. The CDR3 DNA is TGTGCCAGCAGCAAAGTTTGGGGAGGGGAAGTCTCCTACGAGCAGTACTTC.

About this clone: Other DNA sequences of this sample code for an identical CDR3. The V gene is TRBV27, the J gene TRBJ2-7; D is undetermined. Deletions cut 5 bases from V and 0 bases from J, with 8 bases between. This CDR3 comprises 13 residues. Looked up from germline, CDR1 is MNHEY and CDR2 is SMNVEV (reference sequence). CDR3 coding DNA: TGTGCCAGCAGTCATTCGAGCTCCTACGAGCAGTACTTC. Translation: CASSHSSSYEQYF.

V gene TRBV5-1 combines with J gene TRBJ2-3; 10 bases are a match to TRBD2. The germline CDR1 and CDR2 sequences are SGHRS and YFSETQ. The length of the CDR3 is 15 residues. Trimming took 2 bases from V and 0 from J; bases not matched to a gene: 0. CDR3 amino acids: CASSFSGRSTDTQYF. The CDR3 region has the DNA TGCGCCAGCAGCTTTAGCGGGAGGAGCACAGATACGCAGTATTTT.

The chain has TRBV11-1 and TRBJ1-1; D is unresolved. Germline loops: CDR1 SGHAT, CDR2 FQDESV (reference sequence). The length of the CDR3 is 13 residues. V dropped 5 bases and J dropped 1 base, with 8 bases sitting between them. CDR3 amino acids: CASSPGGNTEAFF. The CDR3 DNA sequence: TGTGCCAGCAGCCCAGGCGGGAACACTGAAGCTTTCTTT.

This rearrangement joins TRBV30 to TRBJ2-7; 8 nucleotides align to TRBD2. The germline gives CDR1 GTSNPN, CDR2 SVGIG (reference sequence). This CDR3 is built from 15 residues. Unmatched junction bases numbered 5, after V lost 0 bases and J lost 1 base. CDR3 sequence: CAWSVPGLGSYEQYF. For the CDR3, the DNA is TGTGCCTGGAGTGTGCCGGGACTAGGTTCCTACGAGCAGTACTTC.

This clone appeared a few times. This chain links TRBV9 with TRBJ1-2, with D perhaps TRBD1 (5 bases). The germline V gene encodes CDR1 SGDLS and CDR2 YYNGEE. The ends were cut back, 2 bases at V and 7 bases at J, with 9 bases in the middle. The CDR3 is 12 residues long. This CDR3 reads CASSVARGGYTF. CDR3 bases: TGTGCCAGCAGCGTTGCGAGGGGTGGCTACACCTTC.

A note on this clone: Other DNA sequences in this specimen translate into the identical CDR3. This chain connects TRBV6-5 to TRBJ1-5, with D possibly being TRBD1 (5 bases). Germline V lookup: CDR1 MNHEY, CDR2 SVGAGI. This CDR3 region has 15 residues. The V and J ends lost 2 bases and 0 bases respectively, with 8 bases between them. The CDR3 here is CASSYRGDSNQPQHF. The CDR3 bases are TGTGCCAGCAGTTACCGGGGCGATAGCAATCAGCCCCAGCATTTT.

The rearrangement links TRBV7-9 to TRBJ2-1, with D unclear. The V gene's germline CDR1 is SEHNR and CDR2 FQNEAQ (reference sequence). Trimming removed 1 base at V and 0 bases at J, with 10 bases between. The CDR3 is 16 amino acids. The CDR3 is CASSLEFLVSYNEQFF. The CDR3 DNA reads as TGTGCCAGCAGCTTAGAATTTCTAGTCTCCTACAATGAGCAGTTCTTC.